This TCR beta chain derives from a study of cytomegalovirus exposure and HLA in healthy donors. 60 Vbeta and 13 Jbeta primers were used in PCR. Libraries were prepared by immunoSEQ multiplex PCR; TCRdb keeps only in-frame clonotypes and omits some of them. The sample has 150,000 to 200,000 clones, about 80% seen once. V was clipped by 3 bases and J by 3 bases; unmatched bases: 6. This CDR3 has 15 residues. CDR1 SGHTS and CDR2 YDEGEE come from the germline V gene. Source material: PBMCs. The chain is built from TRBV5-8 and TRBJ2-3, with TRBD2 identical over 8 bases. This clonotype was obtained from a young man in good health and CMV-seronegative. The CDR3 protein is CASSSTAGATDTQYF. In nucleotides, the CDR3 is TGTGCCAGCAGCTCAACAGCGGGGGCAACAGATACGCAGTATTTT.